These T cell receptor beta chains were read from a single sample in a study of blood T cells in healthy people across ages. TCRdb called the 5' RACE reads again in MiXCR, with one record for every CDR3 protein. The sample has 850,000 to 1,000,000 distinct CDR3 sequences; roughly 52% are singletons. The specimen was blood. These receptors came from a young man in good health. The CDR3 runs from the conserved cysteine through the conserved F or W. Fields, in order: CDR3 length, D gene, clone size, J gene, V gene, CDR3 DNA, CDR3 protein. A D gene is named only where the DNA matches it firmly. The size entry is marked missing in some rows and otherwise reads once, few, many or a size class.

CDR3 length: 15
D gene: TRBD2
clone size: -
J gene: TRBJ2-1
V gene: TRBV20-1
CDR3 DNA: TGCAGTGCTGCCGCAGCGGGACTATCCTACAATGAGCAGTTCTTC
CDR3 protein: CSAAAAGLSYNEQFF

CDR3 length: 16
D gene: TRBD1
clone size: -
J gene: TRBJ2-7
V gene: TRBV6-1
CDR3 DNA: TGTGCCAGCAGTGACCCTAGACGGACAGGCGACTACGAGCAGTACTTC
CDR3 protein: CASSDPRRTGDYEQYF

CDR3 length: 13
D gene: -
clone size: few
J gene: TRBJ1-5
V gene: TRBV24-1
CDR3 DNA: TGTGCCACCAGTGGGGGGTATGGTCAGCCCCAGCATTTT
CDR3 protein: CATSGGYGQPQHF

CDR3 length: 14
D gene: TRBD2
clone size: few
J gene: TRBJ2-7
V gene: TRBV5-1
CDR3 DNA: TGCGCCAGCAGCTCTAGCGGGGGCTACAATGAGCAGTACTTC
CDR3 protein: CASSSSGGYNEQYF

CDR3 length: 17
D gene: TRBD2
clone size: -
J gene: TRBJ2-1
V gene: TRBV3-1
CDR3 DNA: TGTGCCAGCAGCCAAACGAGGGCTAGCGGTCCATACAATGAGCAGTTCTTC
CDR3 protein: CASSQTRASGPYNEQFF

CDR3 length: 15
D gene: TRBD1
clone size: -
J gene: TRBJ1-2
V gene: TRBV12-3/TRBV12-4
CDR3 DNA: TGTGCCAGCAGTTTAGCGGACAGGGTTGACTATGGCTACACCTTC
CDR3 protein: CASSLADRVDYGYTF

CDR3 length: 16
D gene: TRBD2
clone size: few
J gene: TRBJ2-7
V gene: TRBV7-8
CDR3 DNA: TGTGCCAGCAGCTCCCTACCAGCGGGGATCTCCTACGAGCAGTACTTC
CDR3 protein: CASSSLPAGISYEQYF

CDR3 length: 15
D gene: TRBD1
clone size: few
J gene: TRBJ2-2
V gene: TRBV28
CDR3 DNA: TGTGCCAGCAGTTTTGGGACAGTGAACACCGGGGAGCTGTTTTTT
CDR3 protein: CASSFGTVNTGELFF

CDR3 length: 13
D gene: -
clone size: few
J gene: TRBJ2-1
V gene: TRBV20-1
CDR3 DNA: TGCAGTGCTAGAGGGGTGAGCGGGAATGAGCAGTTCTTC
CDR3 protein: CSARGVSGNEQFF

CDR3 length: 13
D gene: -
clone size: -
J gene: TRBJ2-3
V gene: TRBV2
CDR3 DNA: TGTGCCAGCATTGCGGATGACACAGATACGCAGTATTTT
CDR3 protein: CASIADDTDTQYF

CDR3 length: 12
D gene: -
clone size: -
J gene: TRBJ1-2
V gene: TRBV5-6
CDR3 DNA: TGTGCCAGCAGCCCAAGACTTGAGGGCTACACCTTC
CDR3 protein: CASSPRLEGYTF

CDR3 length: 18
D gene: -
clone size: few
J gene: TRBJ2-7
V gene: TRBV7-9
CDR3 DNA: TGTGCCAGCAGCTCCAAACCGGGACAAGGCCCGATCTCCTACGAGCAGTACTTC
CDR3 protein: CASSSKPGQGPISYEQYF

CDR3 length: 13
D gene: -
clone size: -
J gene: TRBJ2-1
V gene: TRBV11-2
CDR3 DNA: TGTGCCAGCAGCTTAGTCGAGGGTAGAGAGCAGTTCTTC
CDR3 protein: CASSLVEGREQFF

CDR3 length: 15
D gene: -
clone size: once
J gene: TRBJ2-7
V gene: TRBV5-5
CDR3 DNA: TGTGCCAGCAGCCCAGACAGGTGGGTGGCCTACGAGCAGTACTTC
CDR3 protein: CASSPDRWVAYEQYF

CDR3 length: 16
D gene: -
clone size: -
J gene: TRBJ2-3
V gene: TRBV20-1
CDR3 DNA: TGCAGTGCTAGAGATCGCCTAGCCACACGCACAGATACGCAGTATTTT
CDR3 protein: CSARDRLATRTDTQYF

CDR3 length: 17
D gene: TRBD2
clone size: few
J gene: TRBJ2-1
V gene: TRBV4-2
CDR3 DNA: TGTGCCAGCAGCCAACCGTCTAGCGGGGGGATATACAATGAGCAGTTCTTC
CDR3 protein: CASSQPSSGGIYNEQFF

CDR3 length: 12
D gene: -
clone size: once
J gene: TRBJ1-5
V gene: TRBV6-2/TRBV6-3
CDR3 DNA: TGTGCCAGCAGATGGGGGGATCAGCCCCAGCATTTT
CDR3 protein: CASRWGDQPQHF

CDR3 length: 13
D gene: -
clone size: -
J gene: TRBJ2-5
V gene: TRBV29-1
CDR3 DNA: TGCAGCGTTGAAGATCAGGGGGGGGAGACCCAGTACTTC
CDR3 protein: CSVEDQGGETQYF

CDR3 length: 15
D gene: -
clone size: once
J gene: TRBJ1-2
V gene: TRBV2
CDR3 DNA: TGTGCCAGCCCCGACCACCGGCGGCCCCCTAGCGGCTACACCTTC
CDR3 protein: CASPDHRRPPSGYTF

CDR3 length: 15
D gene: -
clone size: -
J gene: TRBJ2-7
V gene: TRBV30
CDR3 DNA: TGTGCCTGGAACCCCCCCCTAACTCCTAACTACGAGCAGTACTTC
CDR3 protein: CAWNPPLTPNYEQYF

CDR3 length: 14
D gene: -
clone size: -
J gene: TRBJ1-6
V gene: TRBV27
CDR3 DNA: TGTGCCAGCAGCCCTTCCTCGCTAAATTCACCCCTCCACTTT
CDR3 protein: CASSPSSLNSPLHF

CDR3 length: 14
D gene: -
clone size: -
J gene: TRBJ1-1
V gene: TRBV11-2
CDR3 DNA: TGTGCCAGCAGCTTTGACACGTGGAACACTGAAGCTTTCTTT
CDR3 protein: CASSFDTWNTEAFF

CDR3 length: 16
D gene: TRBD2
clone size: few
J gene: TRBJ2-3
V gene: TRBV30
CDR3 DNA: TGTGCCTGGGGACTAGCGGGGGGGGAGCGCACAGATACGCAGTATTTT
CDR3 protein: CAWGLAGGERTDTQYF

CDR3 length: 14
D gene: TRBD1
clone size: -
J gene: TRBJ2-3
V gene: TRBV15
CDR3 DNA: TGTGCCACCAGCGGGACAGGGACCTCTGATACGCAGTATTTT
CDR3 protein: CATSGTGTSDTQYF

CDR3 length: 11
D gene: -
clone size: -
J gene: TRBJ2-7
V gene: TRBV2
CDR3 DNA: TGTGCCAGCGGTCAGCACTACGAGCAGTACTTC
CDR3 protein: CASGQHYEQYF

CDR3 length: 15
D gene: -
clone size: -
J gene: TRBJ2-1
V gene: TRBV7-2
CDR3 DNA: TGTGCCAGCAGCTTAATGGGGGGCAGGTACAATGAGCAGTTCTTC
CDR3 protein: CASSLMGGRYNEQFF

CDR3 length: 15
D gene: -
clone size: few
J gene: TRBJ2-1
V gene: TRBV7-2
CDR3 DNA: TGTGCCAGCACCCTGGTTCGGGGTCAGTACAATGAGCAGTTCTTC
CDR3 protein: CASTLVRGQYNEQFF

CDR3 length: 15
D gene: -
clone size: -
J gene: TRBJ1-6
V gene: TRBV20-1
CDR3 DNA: TGCAGTGCTAGCCCTATAAGCTCCTATAATTCACCCCTCCACTTT
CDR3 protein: CSASPISSYNSPLHF

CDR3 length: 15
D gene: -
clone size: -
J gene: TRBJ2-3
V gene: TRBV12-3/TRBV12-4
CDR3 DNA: TGTGCCAGCAGGATTACAGGAGACGCTGGAGATACGCAGTATTTT
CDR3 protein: CASRITGDAGDTQYF

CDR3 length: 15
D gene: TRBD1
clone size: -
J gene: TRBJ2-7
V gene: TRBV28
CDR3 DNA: TGTGCCAGCAGTTGGGCAACAGGGGCTTACTACGAGCAGTACTTC
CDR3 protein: CASSWATGAYYEQYF

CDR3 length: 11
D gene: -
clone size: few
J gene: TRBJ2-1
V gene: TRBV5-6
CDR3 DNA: TGTGCCAGCAGCAAGCACAATGAGCAGTTCTTC
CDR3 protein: CASSKHNEQFF

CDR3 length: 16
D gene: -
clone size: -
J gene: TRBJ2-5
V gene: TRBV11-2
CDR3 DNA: TGTGCCAGCGGCCCCCTGTCGACAGTGTACCAAGAGACCCAGTACTTC
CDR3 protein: CASGPLSTVYQETQYF

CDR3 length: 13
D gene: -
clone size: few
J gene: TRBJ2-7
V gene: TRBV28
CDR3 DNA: TGTGCCAGCAGTGCGGGGAGCCGATACGAGCAGTACTTC
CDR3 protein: CASSAGSRYEQYF

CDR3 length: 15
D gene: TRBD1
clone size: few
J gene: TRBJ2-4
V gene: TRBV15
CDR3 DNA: TGTGCCACCAGCAGAGACCGGGACAGGGTAAACATTCAGTACTTC
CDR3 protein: CATSRDRDRVNIQYF

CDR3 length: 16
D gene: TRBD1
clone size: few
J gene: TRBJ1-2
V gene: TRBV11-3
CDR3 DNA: TGTGCCAGCAGCTCCTACAGACAGGGAGGGGACTATGGCTACACCTTC
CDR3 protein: CASSSYRQGGDYGYTF

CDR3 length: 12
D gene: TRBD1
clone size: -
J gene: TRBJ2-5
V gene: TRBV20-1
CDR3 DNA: TGCAGTGCGTCGGGACAGAGAAATGAGCAGTACTTC
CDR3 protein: CSASGQRNEQYF

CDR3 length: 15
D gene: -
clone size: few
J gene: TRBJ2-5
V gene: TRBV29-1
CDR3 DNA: TGCAGCGTTTTAGACACACCAGGGGCGTCAGAGACCCAGTACTTC
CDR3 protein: CSVLDTPGASETQYF

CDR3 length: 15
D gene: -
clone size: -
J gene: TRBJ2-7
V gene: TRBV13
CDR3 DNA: TGTGCCAGCAGCCCCGACAGGTCGAGCTTCTACGAGCAGTACTTC
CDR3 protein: CASSPDRSSFYEQYF

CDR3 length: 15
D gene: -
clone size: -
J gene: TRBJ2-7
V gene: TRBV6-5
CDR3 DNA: TGTGTCAGCAGTTACTCGGACGGGAGCTCCTACGAGCAGTACTTC
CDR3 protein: CVSSYSDGSSYEQYF

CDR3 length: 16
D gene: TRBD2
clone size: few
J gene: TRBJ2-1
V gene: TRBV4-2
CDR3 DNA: TGTGCCAGCAGCCAAGATGTAGCGGGGGGCTACAATGAGCAGTTCTTC
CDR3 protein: CASSQDVAGGYNEQFF

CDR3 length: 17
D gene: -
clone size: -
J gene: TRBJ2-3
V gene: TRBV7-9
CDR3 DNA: TGTGCCAGCAGCTTAGCGGTGTGGGCAGCAGGGGCAGATACGCAGTATTTT
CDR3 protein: CASSLAVWAAGADTQYF

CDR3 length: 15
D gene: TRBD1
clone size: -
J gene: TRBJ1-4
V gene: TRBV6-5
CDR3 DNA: TGTGCCAGCAGTCTAGTACAGGGGGAATATGAAAAACTGTTTTTT
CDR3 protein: CASSLVQGEYEKLFF

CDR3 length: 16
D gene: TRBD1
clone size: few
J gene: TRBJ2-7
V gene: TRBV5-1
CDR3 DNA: TGCGCCAGCAGCCCGGGACAGCCCTCTAGATCCTACGAGCAGTACTTC
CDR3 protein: CASSPGQPSRSYEQYF

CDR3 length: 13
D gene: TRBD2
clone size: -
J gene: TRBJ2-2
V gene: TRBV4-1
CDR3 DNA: TGCGCCAGCCGGACTAGGGGCACCGGGGAGCTGTTTTTT
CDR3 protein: CASRTRGTGELFF

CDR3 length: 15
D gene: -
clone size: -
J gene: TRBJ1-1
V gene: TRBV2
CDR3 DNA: TGTGCCAGCAGTGAAGACCGGACACTGAACACTGAAGCTTTCTTT
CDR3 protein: CASSEDRTLNTEAFF

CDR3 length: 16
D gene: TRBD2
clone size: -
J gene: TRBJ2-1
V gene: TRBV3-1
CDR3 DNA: TGTGCCAGCAGCCAGGGACTAGCGACCTCCTACAATGAGCAGTTCTTC
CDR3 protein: CASSQGLATSYNEQFF